This T cell receptor beta chain appears in the sequencing data of a study of T cell responses to AZD1222 COVID-19 vaccine. Study-wide points: Without day 14 samples, only post-peak T cell repertoires were studied. Donors skewed white British and female; clonal diversity was possibly underestimated. Among AZD1222 vaccinees, only five to seven were seropositive at baseline. Nearly half of spike-specific TCRs reportedly target unmutated variant regions.

Notes on this clone: Its antigen is undetermined.

The assay was immunoSEQ multiplex PCR, and TCRdb's table has in-frame clones only and misses some. Seen here are roughly 120,000 clones, 80% to 90% observed once, and the top ten hold 3% to 4%. The germline V gene encodes CDR1 KGHDR and CDR2 SFDVKD. The CDR3 covers 15 residues. Trimming left V 3 bases short and J 3 bases short, with 10 bases between. The material was peripheral blood, obtained on day 0 of MenACWY control vaccination. This chain uses TRBV24-1 with TRBJ2-2, with TRBD1 as a possible D gene (5 bases). The TCR comes from an adult in good health. The CDR3 region is CATSDPTVDTGELFF. The CDR3 DNA reads as TGTGCCACCAGTGATCCGACAGTTGACACCGGGGAGCTGTTTTTT.